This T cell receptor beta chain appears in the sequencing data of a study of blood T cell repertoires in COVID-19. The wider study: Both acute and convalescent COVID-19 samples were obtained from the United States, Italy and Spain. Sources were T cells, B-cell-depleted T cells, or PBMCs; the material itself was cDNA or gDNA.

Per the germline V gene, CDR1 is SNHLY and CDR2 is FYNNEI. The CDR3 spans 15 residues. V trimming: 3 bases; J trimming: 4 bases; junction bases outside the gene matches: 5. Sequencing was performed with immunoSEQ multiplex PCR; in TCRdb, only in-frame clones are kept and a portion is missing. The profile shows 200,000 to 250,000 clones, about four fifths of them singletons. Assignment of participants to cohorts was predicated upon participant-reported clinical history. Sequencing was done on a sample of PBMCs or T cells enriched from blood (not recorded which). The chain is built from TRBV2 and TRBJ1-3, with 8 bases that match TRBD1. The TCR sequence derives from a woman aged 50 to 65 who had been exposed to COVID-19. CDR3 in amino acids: CASSERQGSGNTIYF. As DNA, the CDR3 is TGTGCCAGCAGTGAGAGACAGGGGTCCGGAAACACCATATATTTT.